This T cell receptor beta chain was observed in a study of blood T cell repertoires in COVID-19. Whole-study context: Italy, Spain and the United States were the sources of the convalescent and acute COVID-19 samples. Nucleic acid was either cDNA or gDNA, and it came from T cells, B-cell-depleted T cells, or PBMCs.

The CDR3 extends over 15 amino acids. Looked up from germline, CDR1 is SGHNT and CDR2 is YYREEE (reference sequence). V lost 1 base and J lost 2, with 13 bases in between. Some clones are missing from TCRdb's copy, which holds only in-frame ones; the method was immunoSEQ multiplex PCR. The sample lists 140,000 to 150,000 clones, 60% to 85% occurring once. V is TRBV5-4 and J is TRBJ2-7; D may be TRBD2 (6 bases). The sequence was collected from a woman aged 55-69 years with acute or convalescent COVID-19. The sample was peripheral blood. The DNA of the CDR3 is TGTGCCAGCAGCTTGAGTCGGGAGCCAACCTACGAGCAGTACTTC. The encoded protein is CASSLSREPTYEQYF.